Included here is one T cell receptor (beta chain) sequence, with context. No antigen is known for it. No base quality values were provided; no much bigger clone lies one nucleotide off. This specimen comes from a study of T cells in Graves' hyperthyroidism and ophthalmopathy (dated by TCRdb to about 2019). Regarding the study in general: Peripheral blood samples were taken at the time of initial diagnosis, prior to any treatment. The 100 or so discovery patients were divided at random into training and test sets in a 7:3 ratio. Prospective prediction of ophthalmopathy was tested in an independent validation cohort of 18 to 20 hyperthyroidism patients and 17 patients who later progressed to ophthalmopathy. TCR V-J signatures able to tell the groups apart were searched for in a discovery cohort of about a hundred patients, of whom more than 40 had Graves' ophthalmopathy and roughly 57 had stable Graves' hyperthyroidism. Thyroid tissue and blood T-cell repertoires from over 5 Graves' hyperthyroidism patients were also compared in the study. TCR Vbeta CDR3 sequencing of 135 peripheral blood samples (over 40 ophthalmopathy, 75 to 80 hyperthyroidism and roughly 17 progressor patients) is reported in the paper. Once sampling was done, hyperthyroidism patients were given methimazole at a starting dose of 30 mg daily, whereas ophthalmopathy patients were given high-dose intravenous methylprednisolone.

The TCR beta CDR3 regions were amplified from RNA transcripts. The first round of RT-PCR for the TCR CDR3 was performed with the HTBI primer set and the Qiagen OneStep RT-PCR kit. A second multiplex PCR round built the libraries, followed by size selection and purification. Libraries were sequenced paired-end with 100 bp reads on an Illumina HiSeq2000. Under the source paper's analysis protocol: SOAPnuke was used to process the raw data, throwing out any read that contained adapters or uncalled bases, had a mean Phred below 15, or lacked an exact constant-primer or identifier match. High-quality paired reads were merged using COPE v1.2.5, and each unique nucleotide sequence was defined as a clonotype. Clonotypes were aligned to IMGT TRBV, TRBD and TRBJ reference segments using MiTCR v1.1. Analysis was restricted to V-J combinations with a frequency above 0.0001, which covered 98% to 99.2% of repertoires. The TCS score was defined as F50 (clonal expansion) divided by E x V (chaos), with BLOSUM62-based TCRdist calculated between CDR3 peptides within each V-J. Welch's t-statistics and random forest reduced around 550 V-J features to 10 to 15, which were used in a naive Bayes classifier (R e1071). In TCRdb, the public reads were trimmed at Q25 with fastp and aligned with MiXCR, with productive beta chains retained. Entries are consolidated by CDR3 protein sequence, retaining the most common genes and DNA. The V and J calls, along with clone size, are taken from TCRdb and not from the paper's own processing. Present in this sample are approximately 620,000 distinct CDR3 sequences, about 15% of which were seen just once. Roughly 6.2% of the sample lies in the top ten.

Beyond this particular receptor, the publication reports: Sample size was not statistically predetermined, and investigators were not blinded to group allocation. Most expanded thyroid clonotypes (frequency above 0.001) were also detected in blood, a finding suggesting that blood repertoires may reflect thyroid immune responses. In cross-validation, a model built on a 13 V-J signature told ophthalmopathy apart from stable hyperthyroidism with approximately 90% sensitivity and about 81% specificity, and in testing the same model reached 80%/75%. In validation, the model predicted progression to ophthalmopathy with roughly 70% sensitivity and approximately 74% specificity, a median of roughly seven months before onset.

Hyperthyroidism patients were newly diagnosed, had a disease duration of under 2 months, and were aged 18 to 65 years. Patients with uncontrolled infections, other autoimmune diseases, pregnancy or lactation were excluded. Diagnoses relied on clinical symptoms, serum thyroxine and TRAb, thyroid ultrasound and orbital computed tomography. Blood from progressor patients was drawn when they were first diagnosed with hyperthyroidism, before any ophthalmopathy symptoms appeared. PBMCs were isolated from about 10 ml of fresh peripheral blood by Ficoll-Paque density gradient centrifugation. Progressor patients were initially diagnosed with Graves' hyperthyroidism and developed ophthalmopathy during follow-up. Total RNA was extracted using Trizol reagent, and RNA quality was assessed on an Agilent 2100 Bioanalyzer. Sequences GTSNPN (CDR1) and SVGIG (CDR2) are obtained from the germline V gene (reference sequence). Relative to germline, V is 1 base shorter and J is 6 bases shorter, with 9 bases between their ends. The CDR3 runs 12 residues from the cysteine to the phenylalanine. Left in the record is the CDR3 DNA by itself, 36 bases read in frame from the first base.

The sequencing input was blood. The rearrangement combines TRBV30 with TRBJ1-1, and the D gene may be TRBD1, 6 bases matching. This sequence was found in a woman in her 30s with Graves' hyperthyroidism that later progressed to Graves' ophthalmopathy. CDR3 reads: CAWSDRAAEAFF. The DNA sequence is as follows: TGTGCCTGGAGTGACAGGGCCGCTGAAGCTTTCTTT.